These T cell receptor beta chains were read from a single sample in a study of shared clonotypes between healthy human individuals. TCRdb's copy holds only in-frame clones and misses some; the assay was immunoSEQ multiplex PCR. The table lists some 2,400,000 clones, roughly 95% of them singletons. Sequencing was performed on naive CD4+ T cells sorted from blood. These TCRs come from a man aged 18 to 29 in good health. CDR3s include the opening cysteine and the closing phenylalanine or tryptophan. The order of the fields is V gene, J gene, CDR3 protein.

TRBV18	TRBJ2-5	CASSPSRGQGAKRETQYF
TRBV30	TRBJ2-7	CAWSAGTGGYEQYF
TRBV5-5	TRBJ2-3	CASRQESTDTQYF
TRBV12-5	TRBJ2-7	CASGLVLRGPSYEQYF
TRBV9	TRBJ2-3	CASSVAASGVKDTQYF
TRBV4-1	TRBJ1-6	CASSPTEQSPLHF
TRBV9	TRBJ2-1	CASGSGESSYNEQFF
TRBV27	TRBJ1-1	CASSLKAGATEAFF
TRBV7-9	TRBJ1-1	CASSPGTGGEAFF
TRBV29-1	TRBJ2-2	CSVLRQGNTGELFF
TRBV13	TRBJ1-2	CASSLKYPGQGAFYGYTF
TRBV19	TRBJ2-2	CASSVTANTGELFF
TRBV5-4	TRBJ1-1	CASSWPRAGNTEAFF
TRBV10-3	TRBJ2-5	CAISESVGVDQETQYF
TRBV29-1	TRBJ2-1	CSDRRRAPGYDEQFF
TRBV19	TRBJ1-2	CASSRSATGNYGYTF
TRBV5-4	TRBJ2-1	CASSSQTGEFF
TRBV10-2	TRBJ2-3	CASSEVAGTSTDTQYF
TRBV28	TRBJ1-2	CASSPSPPRGGYTF
TRBV19	TRBJ1-5	CASTTGQGAAQPQHF
TRBV10-2	TRBJ2-3	CASRDDIHTQYF
TRBV4-2	TRBJ1-3	CASGPTATSGNTIYF
TRBV5-1	TRBJ2-2	CASSPRTGANTGELFF
TRBV10-1	TRBJ1-2	CASSSVRDWDYGYTF
TRBV6-6	TRBJ2-1	CASSYSGTFGNEQFF
TRBV28	TRBJ1-1	CASSSGQGQGMNTEAFF
TRBV6-4	TRBJ2-2	CASSDSRTGELNTGELFF
TRBV5-1	TRBJ2-7	CASSLAQVPGPQYF
TRBV28	TRBJ2-7	CASLTGQGSYEQYF
TRBV18	TRBJ1-2	CASSPSASFYGYTF
TRBV4-2	TRBJ2-7	CASSQGGGSSEQYF
TRBV7-2	TRBJ2-1	CASSISGGFSYNEQFF
TRBV6-5	TRBJ2-2	CASSWDFSPGELFF
TRBV9	TRBJ1-2	CASSSDRGDYGYTF
TRBV6-5	TRBJ2-5	CASRGDWTQYF
TRBV5-4	TRBJ2-7	CASSTRGQGSHEQYF
TRBV27	TRBJ2-7	CASSLSGRWSYEQYF
TRBV15	TRBJ2-5	CATSRDLGTSDTKETQYF
TRBV7-2	TRBJ2-1	CASSLGIDRDEFF
TRBV11-2	TRBJ2-1	CASSLDPGSSYNEQFF
TRBV28	TRBJ1-2	CASSPEPGRRAGYTF
TRBV15	TRBJ1-5	CATSRAQGGTVLSNQPQHF
TRBV5-4	TRBJ2-7	CASSPPGTLSYEQYF
TRBV15	TRBJ2-1	CATSNRDRGGDEQFF
TRBV7-9	TRBJ1-5	CASSLGGKLQPQHF
TRBV25-1	TRBJ2-2	CASSDSGANTGELFF
TRBV6-1	TRBJ2-2	CASTAQGELFF
TRBV7-9	TRBJ2-1	CASSLPLAVLKLHEQFF
TRBV30	TRBJ1-2	CAWIGSRIYGYTF
TRBV5-1	TRBJ2-5	CASSHSGGDGETQYF
TRBV28	TRBJ2-5	CASSFVGETQYF
TRBV2	TRBJ1-6	CASSDGLERRSPLHF